Each of the 27 T cell receptor beta chains below was sequenced from the same sample in a study of blood T cell repertoires in COVID-19. The data were produced by immunoSEQ multiplex PCR, yet TCRdb's version contains in-frame clones alone and is incomplete. The sample shows tens of thousands of clones, around four fifths of them seen only once. The material sequenced was peripheral blood. These receptor sequences come from a human donor in a cohort sampled during active COVID-19.

The chain couples TRBV5-5 to TRBJ1-4; D not resolved. The germline CDR1 and CDR2 sequences are SGHKS and YYEKEE (reference sequence). V shed 4 bases and J shed 4 bases, with 8 bases lying between them. CDR3 length: 13 residues. The CDR3 protein is CASSPPGNEKLFF. For the CDR3, the DNA is TGTGCCAGCAGCCCCCCAGGTAATGAAAAACTGTTTTTT.

The chain uses TRBV6-6 and TRBJ1-6; weak D call: TRBD1 (6 bases). Between the trimmed V and J ends, which lost 8 bases and 5 bases, there was a span of 13 bases. This CDR3 region has 14 residues. Per the germline V gene, CDR1 is MNHNY and CDR2 is SVGAGI (reference sequence). The CDR3: CASFVDSHNSPLHF. DNA of the CDR3: TGTGCCAGCTTTGTGGACAGCCATAATTCACCCCTCCACTTT.

V gene TRBV5-4 combines with J gene TRBJ2-1; the match to TRBD2 covers 10 bases. In germline, CDR1 is SGHNT, CDR2 YYREEE (reference sequence). V was clipped by 0 bases and J by 0 bases; unmatched bases: 9. The CDR3 sequence is 19 residues long. This CDR3 is CASSLGIGTSVYSYNEQFF. The DNA for the CDR3 is TGTGCCAGCAGCTTGGGTATCGGGACTAGCGTTTACTCCTACAATGAGCAGTTCTTC.

V gene TRBV14 combines with J gene TRBJ2-5; 8 bases line up with TRBD1. The CDR3 extends over 15 amino acids. V dropped 1 base and J dropped 5; count of bases not matched to a gene: 6. The germline V gene has CDR1 SGHDN and CDR2 FVKESK. CDR3 sequence reads: CASSQVRQGWETQYF. Here the CDR3 DNA reads TGTGCCAGCAGCCAAGTCCGACAGGGGTGGGAGACCCAGTACTTC.

The genes are TRBV5-1 and TRBJ2-6; no clear D gene. V was clipped by 4 bases and J by 11 bases, with 13 bases between them. The CDR3 sequence is 13 residues long. Per the germline V gene, CDR1 is SGHRS and CDR2 is YFSETQ. The DNA of the CDR3 is TGCGCCAGCAGCCCTATGTTCTCTCACGTCCTGACTTTC. Its translation is CASSPMFSHVLTF.

The rearrangement links TRBV29-1 to TRBJ1-2; possible D gene TRBD1, 6 bases. The CDR3 has 13 amino acids. Trimming took 4 bases from V and 5 from J, leaving 14 bases between them. Germline V gene lookup returns CDR1 SQVTM and CDR2 ANQGSEA. CDR3 amino acids: CSVGTVLSYGYTF. Written as DNA, the CDR3 is TGCAGCGTTGGGACAGTCTTGTCTTATGGCTACACCTTC.

This chain connects TRBV5-1 to TRBJ2-7; D might be TRBD1 (7 bases). The CDR3 sequence is 17 residues long. Germline assignment: CDR1 SGHRS and CDR2 YFSETQ. With 1 base removed from V and 1 base from J, the gap between germline ends came to 18 bases. Here the CDR3 DNA reads TGCGCCAGCAGCTTGACCCGGGAGACAGGGAGGTCCTACGAGCAGTACTTC. Translating gives CASSLTRETGRSYEQYF.

This clone was observed a few times. The chain links TRBV7-2 to TRBJ2-2, with 10 nucleotides matching TRBD1. The CDR3 covers 15 residues. V was pared by 4 bases and J by 5 bases, with 4 bases of the junction left unmatched. Germline assignment: CDR1 SGHTA and CDR2 FQGNSA. CDR3 nucleotide sequence: TGTGCCAGCAGCTCGACAGGGGGCTTGACCGGGGAGCTGTTTTTT. Protein: CASSSTGGLTGELFF.

This rearrangement joins TRBV6-5 to TRBJ2-7; the match to TRBD2 covers 14 bases. This CDR3 region has 15 residues. Germline assignment: CDR1 MNHEY and CDR2 SVGAGI. The trim removed 4 bases at V and 6 bases at J, leaving 5 bases unmatched. The CDR3 region is CASSSGLAGATEQYF. CDR3 bases: TGTGCCAGCAGTTCGGGACTAGCGGGAGCTACCGAGCAGTACTTC.

The chain uses TRBV2 and TRBJ2-7, with D tentatively TRBD2 (6 bases). V lost 8 bases to trimming and J lost 0 bases, with 14 bases between them. From germline, CDR1 is SNHLY and CDR2 FYNNEI. The CDR3 runs 14 residues. The CDR3 reads CASGSGSGSYEQYF. In DNA form, the CDR3 reads TGTGCCAGCGGCTCTGGTAGCGGCTCCTACGAGCAGTACTTC.

V usage is TRBV19 and J usage is TRBJ2-1; 9 nucleotides agree with TRBD2. CDR3 length: 16 residues. V was pared by 4 bases and J by 2 bases, with 6 bases of the junction left unmatched. From germline, CDR1 is LNHDA and CDR2 SQIVND (reference sequence). This chain's CDR3 is CASSTPLAGAYNEQFF. CDR3 DNA sequence: TGTGCCAGTAGTACCCCACTAGCGGGCGCCTACAATGAGCAGTTCTTC.

The rearrangement joins TRBV5-1 to TRBJ1-4; D possibly corresponds to TRBD1 (6 bases). Trimming removed 4 bases from V and 3 bases from J, with 13 bases in between. This CDR3 has 15 amino acids. In germline, CDR1 is SGHRS, CDR2 YFSETQ. CDR3 DNA sequence: TGCGCCAGCAGCACGTTTGGGGGCGCTAATGAAAAACTGTTTTTT. It encodes CASSTFGGANEKLFF.

The V call is TRBV29-1, the J call TRBJ2-3; a weak D match, TRBD1 (5 bases). This CDR3 comprises 13 residues. The germline V and J ends were trimmed by 4 bases and 6 bases, with 14 bases remaining between them. Germline CDR1 and CDR2: SQVTM and ANQGSEA. Written as DNA, the CDR3 is TGCAGCGTTGCAGGGCCCTACTTCGATACGCAGTATTTT. Translation: CSVAGPYFDTQYF.

The chain has TRBV29-1 and TRBJ2-7, with D maybe TRBD1 (6 bases). Germline V lookup: CDR1 SQVTM, CDR2 ANQGSEA. The CDR3 length is 12 residues. The V and J ends lost 6 bases and 3 bases respectively, with 12 bases between them. CDR3 residues: CSVQGIGYEQYF. The CDR3 DNA reads as TGCAGCGTACAGGGCATAGGCTACGAGCAGTACTTC.

The chain uses TRBV25-1 and TRBJ2-3, with a possible D match to TRBD2 (5 bases). The CDR3 contains 18 residues. Germline-derived CDR1 and CDR2 are MGHDK and SYGVNS. V was pared by 0 bases and J by 1 base, with 17 bases between. CDR3 bases: TGTGCCAGCAGTGAATATAATCGGGCGAGCGGACGCACAGATACGCAGTATTTT. It is translated as CASSEYNRASGRTDTQYF.

This rearrangement joins TRBV28 to TRBJ2-7, with D uncertain. The CDR3 spans 13 residues. V lost 5 bases to trimming and J lost 2 bases, with 10 bases between them. In germline, CDR1 is MDHEN, CDR2 SYDVKM. The CDR3 sequence: CASSPPATYEQYF. The CDR3, as DNA: TGTGCCAGCAGTCCTCCCGCTACCTACGAGCAGTACTTC.

V is TRBV10-3 and J is TRBJ1-1; 9 bases map to TRBD1. The CDR3 runs 13 residues. Germline CDR1 reads ENHRY; CDR2 reads SYGVKD. J was trimmed by 0 bases and V by 10 bases; bases with no gene match: 3. CDR3 in amino acids: CATRQGVNTEAFF. DNA of the CDR3: TGTGCCACCCGACAGGGGGTGAACACTGAAGCTTTCTTT.

V gene TRBV4-3 combines with J gene TRBJ1-1; 9 nucleotides agree with TRBD1. Germline lookup yields CDR1 LGHNA and CDR2 YSLEER. V lost 1 base and J lost 6; bases outside the gene matches: 12. This CDR3 has 17 amino acids. This CDR3 reads CASSQGMVGTGSAEAFF. The CDR3 nucleotides read TGCGCCAGCAGCCAAGGAATGGTAGGGACAGGGTCGGCTGAAGCTTTCTTT.

The CDR3, as DNA: TGTGCCTGGGGGTCCGTCCCCTACGAGCAGTACTTC. This translates into CAWGSVPYEQYF. The chain is built from TRBV30 and TRBJ2-7; D gene uncertain. The germline gives CDR1 GTSNPN, CDR2 SVGIG (reference sequence). V was pared by 5 bases and J by 2 bases, with 10 bases between. CDR3 size: 12 residues. Based on the CDR3 plus reference TRBV30 and TRBJ2-7, the full variable domain is SQTIHQWPATLVQPVGSPLSLECTVEGTSNPNLYWYRQAAGRGLQLLFYSVGIGQISSEVPQNLSASRPQDRQFILSSKKLLLSDSGFYLCAWGSVPYEQYFGPGTRLTVT.

V gene TRBV6-1 combines with J gene TRBJ1-5; D remains unclear. Trimming left V 4 bases short and J 1 base short, with 17 bases between. The CDR3 has 17 amino acids. The germline V gene has CDR1 MNHNS and CDR2 SASEGT. The CDR3 nucleotides read TGTGCCAGCAGTGGGGGAGCGCCCGTGGGGAGCAATCAGCCCCAGCATTTT. Translation: CASSGGAPVGSNQPQHF.

The V call is TRBV18, the J call TRBJ2-2, with 10 bases fitting TRBD1. Germline V CDR1 and CDR2: KGHSH, LQKENI. This CDR3 is built from 16 residues. V was clipped by 2 bases and J by 4 bases; unmatched bases: 4. The CDR3 coding sequence is TGTGCCAGCTCACCAAGACAGGGGGCGATCACCGGGGAGCTGTTTTTT. The encoded protein is CASSPRQGAITGELFF.

The chain employs TRBV4-3 and TRBJ2-3; D perhaps matches TRBD2 (7 bases). There are 17 residues in the CDR3. Trimming left V 4 bases short and J 6 bases short, with 23 bases between. From germline, CDR1 is LGHNA and CDR2 YSLEER. CDR3 in amino acids: CASSRGFPIRGADTQYF. The CDR3 DNA follows: TGCGCCAGCAGCCGGGGGTTCCCTATTCGGGGGGCCGATACGCAGTATTTT.

In its sample, this clone was seen a few times. This chain uses TRBV2 with TRBJ2-1; D uncertain. Trimming took off 2 bases at V and 5 bases at J, with 7 bases between the two ends. This CDR3 region has 13 residues. CDR1 is SNHLY, CDR2 FYNNEI, per germline. The DNA of the CDR3 is TGTGCCAGCAGTGAACCCTTCGACAATGAGCAGTTCTTC. This encodes CASSEPFDNEQFF.

V and J are TRBV19 and TRBJ1-1; 9 nucleotides agree with TRBD1. This CDR3 region has 17 residues. Per the germline V gene, CDR1 is LNHDA and CDR2 is SQIVND (reference sequence). After removal of 5 bases from V and 3 bases from J, the junction contained 13 bases not matched to a gene. For the CDR3, the DNA is TGTGCCAGTAGTGTACACAGGGGGCTAAGTCGGGACACTGAAGCTTTCTTT. Protein: CASSVHRGLSRDTEAFF.

V and J are TRBV5-4 and TRBJ1-2; 8 bases are a match to TRBD1. Trimming at V came to 4 bases and at J to 13 bases, leaving 15 bases not matched to a gene. This CDR3 spans 14 amino acids. Germline V CDR1 and CDR2: SGHNT, YYREEE (reference sequence). The CDR3, as DNA: TGTGCCAGCAGCCCCGACAGGGGCGCCGCAGTAGTCACCTTC. This sequence encodes CASSPDRGAAVVTF. Combining the CDR3 with reference TRBV5-4 and TRBJ1-2 gives the whole variable domain ETGVTQSPTHLIKTRGQQVTLRCSSQSGHNTVSWYQQALGQGPQFIFQYYREEENGRGNFPPRFSGLQFPNYSSELNVNALELDDSALYLCASSPDRGAAVVTFGSGTRLTVV.

The table lists this clone with a few counts. The V and J genes are TRBV7-6 and TRBJ1-1, with unresolved D. The length of the CDR3 is 17 residues. V lost 1 base, J lost 0 bases, and 15 bases lay in between. The germline CDR1 and CDR2 sequences are SGHVS and FNYEAQ. For the CDR3, the DNA is TGTGCCAGCAGCTTAGGAATACGCCCTACGATGAACACTGAAGCTTTCTTT. It yields the protein CASSLGIRPTMNTEAFF.

The V gene is TRBV27, the J gene TRBJ1-4; 12 bases are shared with TRBD1. The CDR3 runs to 16 residues. V was pared by 3 bases and J by 10 bases, with 9 bases of the junction left unmatched. Germline lookup yields CDR1 MNHEY and CDR2 SMNVEV (reference sequence). The CDR3 DNA reads as TGTGCCAGCAGTTTGGGGACAGGGGGCCCAGGTGGAAAACTGTTTTTT. Residues: CASSLGTGGPGGKLFF. The whole variable domain, filled in from reference TRBV27 and TRBJ1-4, reads EAQVTQNPRYLITVTGKKLTVTCSQNMNHEYMSWYRQDPGLGLRQIYYSMNVEVTDKGDVPEGYKVSRKEKRNFPLILESPSPNQTSLYFCASSLGTGGPGGKLFFGSGTQLSVL.